The rows below give T cell receptor beta chains drawn from one sample of a study of immune heterogeneity within non-small cell lung tumors. A single record per CDR3 protein comes from TCRdb applying MiXCR to the multiplex PCR reads. The sample has some 31,000 distinct CDR3 sequences; 28% are singletons. The sequenced sample was lung tumor tissue. The receptors originated from a man in his forties with non-small cell lung cancer. CDR3s include the opening cysteine and the closing phenylalanine or tryptophan. A D gene is named only where the DNA matches it firmly. Some rows mark clone size as missing; the rest say once, few, many or name a class of expanded clone.

V gene: TRBV5-5
J gene: TRBJ1-5
D gene: TRBD1
clone size: -
CDR3 protein: CASSPRTGNQPQHF
CDR3 DNA: TGTGCCAGCAGCCCACGGACAGGTAATCAGCCCCAGCATTTT

V gene: TRBV6-1
J gene: TRBJ1-2
D gene: -
clone size: many
CDR3 protein: CASSEALQDRYYGYTF
CDR3 DNA: TGTGCCAGCAGTGAAGCGCTTCAGGACCGATACTATGGCTACACCTTC

V gene: TRBV4-3
J gene: TRBJ1-6
D gene: TRBD1
clone size: few
CDR3 protein: CASSQVSDRINSPLHF
CDR3 DNA: TGCGCCAGCAGCCAAGTTTCGGACAGGATAAATTCACCCCTCCACTTT

V gene: TRBV7-2
J gene: TRBJ2-7
D gene: TRBD2
clone size: many
CDR3 protein: CASSLVWRELHEQYF
CDR3 DNA: TGTGCCAGCAGCTTAGTGTGGCGGGAGCTCCACGAGCAGTACTTC

V gene: TRBV5-1
J gene: TRBJ2-7
D gene: -
clone size: many
CDR3 protein: CASKTGTSYEQYF
CDR3 DNA: TGCGCCAGCAAAACAGGTACCTCCTACGAGCAGTACTTC

V gene: TRBV20-1
J gene: TRBJ2-7
D gene: TRBD2
clone size: many
CDR3 protein: CSARPSGGEQYF
CDR3 DNA: TGCAGTGCTAGGCCTAGCGGGGGCGAGCAGTACTTC

V gene: TRBV6-2/TRBV6-3
J gene: TRBJ2-3
D gene: -
clone size: many
CDR3 protein: CASNPGGQFADTQYF
CDR3 DNA: TGTGCCAGCAACCCCGGGGGGCAGTTCGCAGATACGCAGTATTTT

V gene: TRBV10-3
J gene: TRBJ1-4
D gene: TRBD1
clone size: -
CDR3 protein: CAISPGTGGEKLFF
CDR3 DNA: TGTGCCATCAGTCCCGGGACAGGGGGCGAAAAACTGTTTTTT

V gene: TRBV7-8
J gene: TRBJ2-7
D gene: -
clone size: -
CDR3 protein: CASSLGLEYEQYF
CDR3 DNA: TGTGCCAGCAGCTTGGGACTTGAATACGAGCAGTACTTC

V gene: TRBV3-1
J gene: TRBJ2-7
D gene: TRBD1
clone size: -
CDR3 protein: CAGSQDLTGGAEQYF
CDR3 DNA: TGTGCCGGCAGCCAAGATCTGACAGGGGGGGCCGAGCAGTACTTC

V gene: TRBV13
J gene: TRBJ2-1
D gene: -
clone size: few
CDR3 protein: CASSLGDKRGSYNEQFF
CDR3 DNA: TGTGCCAGCAGCTTAGGGGACAAACGGGGGTCCTACAATGAGCAGTTCTTC

V gene: TRBV7-2
J gene: TRBJ2-7
D gene: -
clone size: -
CDR3 protein: CASSSSGPYEQYF
CDR3 DNA: TGTGCCAGCAGCTCCAGCGGCCCCTACGAGCAGTACTTC

V gene: TRBV19
J gene: TRBJ2-5
D gene: -
clone size: few
CDR3 protein: CASSIGPSSGQETQYF
CDR3 DNA: TGTGCCAGTAGTATAGGACCTTCATCGGGCCAAGAGACCCAGTACTTC

V gene: TRBV29-1
J gene: TRBJ2-1
D gene: -
clone size: many
CDR3 protein: CSPGRDGYNEQFF
CDR3 DNA: TGCAGCCCAGGGCGGGATGGTTACAATGAGCAGTTCTTC

V gene: TRBV4-2
J gene: TRBJ1-6
D gene: -
clone size: -
CDR3 protein: CATRVHNSPLHF
CDR3 DNA: TGTGCCACCAGGGTTCATAATTCACCCCTCCACTTT

V gene: TRBV5-1
J gene: TRBJ1-6
D gene: TRBD1
clone size: many
CDR3 protein: CASAPGDRVNSPLHF
CDR3 DNA: TGCGCCAGCGCGCCGGGGGACAGGGTTAATTCACCCCTCCACTTT

V gene: TRBV15
J gene: TRBJ2-5
D gene: -
clone size: few
CDR3 protein: CATSRSPGWTQYF
CDR3 DNA: TGTGCCACCAGCAGATCCCCGGGATGGACCCAGTACTTC

V gene: TRBV5-5
J gene: TRBJ1-2
D gene: TRBD1
clone size: few
CDR3 protein: CASSPGQGAYRYTF
CDR3 DNA: TGTGCCAGCAGCCCGGGGCAGGGGGCCTATCGCTACACCTTC

V gene: TRBV6-1
J gene: TRBJ1-3
D gene: -
clone size: many
CDR3 protein: CASTQGGRGGPGNTIYF
CDR3 DNA: TGTGCCAGCACCCAGGGCGGGAGGGGCGGACCTGGAAACACCATATATTTT

V gene: TRBV6-2/TRBV6-3
J gene: TRBJ2-4
D gene: TRBD1
clone size: few
CDR3 protein: CAIYWTGENIQYF
CDR3 DNA: TGTGCCATCTACTGGACAGGGGAAAACATTCAGTACTTC

V gene: TRBV7-8
J gene: TRBJ2-1
D gene: TRBD2
clone size: -
CDR3 protein: CASNLMTSGSRYEQFF
CDR3 DNA: TGTGCCAGCAACTTGATGACTAGCGGGAGTAGGTATGAGCAGTTCTTC

V gene: TRBV5-1
J gene: TRBJ2-7
D gene: TRBD2
clone size: medium-sized
CDR3 protein: CASSREGGAYEQYF
CDR3 DNA: TGCGCCAGCTCCCGGGAGGGGGGGGCTTACGAGCAGTACTTC

V gene: TRBV2
J gene: TRBJ1-6
D gene: -
clone size: many
CDR3 protein: CASSAGVYNSPLHF
CDR3 DNA: TGTGCCAGCAGTGCAGGGGTATATAATTCACCCCTCCACTTT

V gene: TRBV5-1
J gene: TRBJ2-1
D gene: -
clone size: -
CDR3 protein: CASRYRAGPGGDEQFF
CDR3 DNA: TGCGCCAGCAGGTACAGAGCGGGACCCGGGGGCGATGAGCAGTTCTTC

V gene: TRBV6-1
J gene: TRBJ2-1
D gene: -
clone size: medium-sized
CDR3 protein: CASSYRRDGEQFF
CDR3 DNA: TGTGCCAGCAGTTACAGGAGGGATGGTGAGCAGTTCTTC

V gene: TRBV10-2
J gene: TRBJ2-2
D gene: TRBD2
clone size: many
CDR3 protein: CASIPGGPSSNTGELFF
CDR3 DNA: TGCGCCAGCATCCCGGGAGGGCCGAGCTCGAACACCGGGGAGCTGTTTTTT

V gene: TRBV9
J gene: TRBJ2-2
D gene: -
clone size: many
CDR3 protein: CASSVVAALHTGELFF
CDR3 DNA: TGTGCCAGCAGCGTAGTAGCGGCGCTACACACCGGGGAGCTGTTTTTT

V gene: TRBV12-5
J gene: TRBJ1-6
D gene: -
clone size: many
CDR3 protein: CASGTGTMDSPLHF
CDR3 DNA: TGTGCTAGTGGTACCGGGACTATGGATTCACCCCTCCACTTT

V gene: TRBV7-2
J gene: TRBJ2-3
D gene: -
clone size: many
CDR3 protein: CASSLQALSTDTQYF
CDR3 DNA: TGTGCCAGCAGCTTACAGGCCCTAAGCACAGATACGCAGTATTTT

V gene: TRBV10-3
J gene: TRBJ1-3
D gene: -
clone size: -
CDR3 protein: CAISPGHPSGNTIYF
CDR3 DNA: TGTGCCATCAGTCCGGGACATCCCTCTGGAAACACCATATATTTT

V gene: TRBV6-1
J gene: TRBJ1-1
D gene: -
clone size: few
CDR3 protein: CASSQRPDTEAFF
CDR3 DNA: TGTGCCAGCAGTCAAAGACCGGACACTGAAGCTTTCTTT

V gene: TRBV12-3/TRBV12-4
J gene: TRBJ1-4
D gene: -
clone size: few
CDR3 protein: CATGRAGWNEKLFF
CDR3 DNA: TGTGCCACCGGGCGGGCGGGATGGAATGAAAAACTGTTTTTT

V gene: TRBV28
J gene: TRBJ1-3
D gene: -
clone size: many
CDR3 protein: CASSLITKGNTIYF
CDR3 DNA: TGTGCCAGCTCCCTCATTACTAAAGGGAACACCATATATTTT

V gene: TRBV24-1
J gene: TRBJ2-7
D gene: TRBD1
clone size: medium-sized
CDR3 protein: CATSDPFGQGDEQYF
CDR3 DNA: TGTGCCACCAGTGATCCCTTCGGACAGGGAGACGAGCAGTACTTC

V gene: TRBV19
J gene: TRBJ2-7
D gene: -
clone size: many
CDR3 protein: CASSVQIGGRGYEQYF
CDR3 DNA: TGTGCCAGTAGTGTACAAATCGGGGGAAGGGGCTACGAGCAGTACTTC

V gene: TRBV6-4
J gene: TRBJ2-3
D gene: TRBD2
clone size: many
CDR3 protein: CASSASSGSGTDTQYF
CDR3 DNA: TGTGCCAGCAGTGCCTCTAGCGGGAGTGGCACAGATACGCAGTATTTT

V gene: TRBV4-1
J gene: TRBJ2-2
D gene: TRBD2
clone size: many
CDR3 protein: CASSPRLAGTGELFF
CDR3 DNA: TGCGCCAGCAGCCCTCGACTAGCTGGGACCGGGGAGCTGTTTTTT

V gene: TRBV9
J gene: TRBJ2-3
D gene: TRBD2
clone size: few
CDR3 protein: CASTGSGTNTDTQYF
CDR3 DNA: TGTGCCAGCACCGGTAGCGGGACCAACACAGATACGCAGTATTTT

V gene: TRBV2
J gene: TRBJ1-2
D gene: TRBD1
clone size: few
CDR3 protein: CASSEIGQGAGGYTF
CDR3 DNA: TGTGCCAGCAGTGAAATAGGACAGGGGGCGGGAGGCTACACCTTC

V gene: TRBV10-3
J gene: TRBJ2-7
D gene: -
clone size: many
CDR3 protein: CAIGDYEQYF
CDR3 DNA: TGTGCCATCGGAGACTACGAGCAGTACTTC